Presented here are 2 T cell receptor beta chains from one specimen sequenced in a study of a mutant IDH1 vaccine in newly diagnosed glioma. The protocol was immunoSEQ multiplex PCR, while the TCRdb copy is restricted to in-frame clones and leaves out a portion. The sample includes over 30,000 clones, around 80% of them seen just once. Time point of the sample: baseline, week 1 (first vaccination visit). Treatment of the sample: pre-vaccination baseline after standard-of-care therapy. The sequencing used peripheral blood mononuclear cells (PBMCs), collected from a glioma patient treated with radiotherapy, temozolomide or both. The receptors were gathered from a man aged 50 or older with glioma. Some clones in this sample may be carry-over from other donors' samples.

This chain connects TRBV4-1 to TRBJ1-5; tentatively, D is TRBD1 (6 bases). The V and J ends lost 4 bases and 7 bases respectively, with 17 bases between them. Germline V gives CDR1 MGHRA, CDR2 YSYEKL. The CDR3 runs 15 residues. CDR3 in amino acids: CASSPSPLDRQPQHF. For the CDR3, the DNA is TGCGCCAGCAGCCCTAGTCCTCTGGACAGACAGCCCCAGCATTTT.

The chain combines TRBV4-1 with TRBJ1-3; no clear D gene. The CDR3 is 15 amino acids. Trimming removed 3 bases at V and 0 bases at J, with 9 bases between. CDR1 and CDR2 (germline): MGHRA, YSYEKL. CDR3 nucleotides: TGCGCCAGCAGCCACGACGAGAGCTCTGGAAACACCATATATTTT. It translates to CASSHDESSGNTIYF.